A single sample gave rise to the 18 T cell receptor beta chains below, sequenced in a study of T-cell reconstitution after alpha-beta-depleted transplantation in children (dated by TCRdb to 2016 to 2017). Preparation of the library involved PCR. Sequencing used an Illumina HiSeq 2500. Molecular barcoding was employed in the preparation of TCR libraries, with unique molecular identifiers being used to normalize TCRbeta repertoire quantification. TCRdb reworked the public reads: Q25 trimming with fastp, MiXCR clone assembly, productive beta chains retained. All rows with the same CDR3 protein become a single entry with the most common DNA and genes. This sample is represented by about 580,000 distinct CDR3 sequences; more than 20% of them were singletons. Of the sample, approximately 39% is held by the ten largest clones. The treatment or condition label for this specimen denotes: allogeneic hematopoietic cell transplantation with graft depleted of TCRalphabeta T cells and CD19 B cells.

The specimen comprised PBMCs, sampled before TCRalphabeta/CD19-depleted stem cell transplant. These TCRs come from a boy in the first two years of life with Wiskott-Aldrich syndrome, due to receive a stem cell transplant.

In this sample, this clonotype turned up a few times. V gene TRBV11-2 combines with J gene TRBJ2-7, with 9 bases that match TRBD1. Germline CDR1 is SGHAT and CDR2 is FQNNGV. V lost 2 bases to trimming and J lost 1 base; unmatched junction nucleotides: 15. The CDR3 covers 19 residues. This CDR3 is CASSLSPGTGTTASYEQYF. CDR3 sequence (DNA): TGTGCCAGCAGCTTAAGTCCCGGGACAGGGACGACGGCGTCCTACGAGCAGTACTTC.

V usage is TRBV28 and J usage is TRBJ1-1; D remains ambiguous. Trimming removed 2 bases at V and 3 bases at J, with 7 bases between. The V gene's germline CDR1 is MDHEN and CDR2 SYDVKM. This CDR3 comprises 13 residues. The CDR3 spells CASSLLDYTEAFF. CDR3 bases: TGTGCCAGCAGTTTACTCGATTACACTGAAGCTTTCTTT.

The genes are TRBV12-3 or TRBV12-4 and TRBJ2-1; 9 bases match TRBD2. This CDR3 contains 14 residues. V dropped 10 bases and J dropped 1; count of bases not matched to a gene: 5. The CDR3 reads CATAAGGSYNEQFF. DNA of the CDR3: TGTGCCACTGCAGCGGGAGGTTCCTACAATGAGCAGTTCTTC.

The V call is TRBV20-1, the J call TRBJ2-1; D could derive from TRBD1 or TRBD2 (7 bases each). Germline-derived CDR1 and CDR2 are DFQATT and SNEGSKA (reference sequence). V was shortened by 8 bases and J by 0 bases, with 14 bases between the two germline ends. The CDR3 consists of 14 residues. The CDR3 sequence: CSPRGGPSYNEQFF. The CDR3 bases are TGCAGTCCCAGGGGGGGTCCCTCCTACAATGAGCAGTTCTTC.

This clonotype was seen a handful of times. The chain links TRBV6-5 to TRBJ2-7; 7 bases agree with TRBD1. Germline V gene lookup returns CDR1 MNHEY and CDR2 SVGAGI. The V segment lost 7 bases and the J segment 0 bases; nucleotides outside the gene matches: 9. The CDR3 sequence is 15 residues long. CDR3 sequence: CASNTGTVSSYEQYF. CDR3 in DNA: TGTGCCAGCAACACCGGGACAGTTAGCTCCTACGAGCAGTACTTC.

This chain joins TRBV9 and TRBJ2-7, with D uncertain. Trimming took 0 bases from V and 1 from J, leaving 8 bases between them. The CDR3 runs 14 residues. Per germline, CDR1 SGDLS and CDR2 YYNGEE. This chain's CDR3 is CASSVGVQSYEQYF. As DNA, the CDR3 is TGTGCCAGCAGCGTAGGGGTTCAGTCCTACGAGCAGTACTTC.

This clonotype showed up just a few times. The chain combines TRBV27 with TRBJ2-7; TRBD2 aligns across 11 bases. Germline CDR1 is MNHEY and CDR2 is SMNVEV (reference sequence). CDR3 length: 17 residues. V shed 5 bases and J 7 bases; nucleotides not matched to a gene: 16. CDR3 DNA: TGTGCCAGCAGTACCACCCCTCCACTAGCGGGAGCGAGGGAGCAGTACTTC. Translation: CASSTTPPLAGAREQYF.

The sample holds a few counts of this clonotype. This rearrangement joins TRBV7-9 to TRBJ2-2, with a tentative D call TRBD1 (5 bases). The CDR3 has 14 residues. The germline CDR1 and CDR2 sequences are SEHNR and FQNEAQ (reference sequence). The V end lost 4 bases, the J end lost 3 bases, and 9 bases lay between the germline ends. CDR3 loop: CASSSKGHTGELFF. In DNA, the CDR3 is TGTGCCAGCAGCTCCAAGGGGCACACCGGGGAGCTGTTTTTT.

The rearrangement uses TRBV27 and TRBJ2-6; D is unclear. V lost 8 bases and J 4 bases, leaving 9 bases between the germline ends. The germline gives CDR1 MNHEY, CDR2 SMNVEV (reference sequence). The CDR3 length is 13 residues. CDR3 loop: CASLASGANVLTF. CDR3 DNA sequence: TGTGCCAGCCTTGCATCCGGGGCCAACGTCCTGACTTTC.

This rearrangement joins TRBV5-6 to TRBJ1-6; D is perhaps TRBD1 (6 bases). Trimming took 4 bases from V and 7 from J, leaving 12 bases between them. In germline, CDR1 is SGHDT, CDR2 YYEEEE. The CDR3 is made up of 14 amino acids. The CDR3 DNA follows: TGTGCCAGCAGCCTAGACAGGCACAATTCACCCCTCCACTTT. Translation: CASSLDRHNSPLHF.

This clonotype was seen ten or more times. The chain recombines TRBV5-1 with TRBJ2-1; TRBD2 agrees at 10 bases. Germline loops: CDR1 SGHRS, CDR2 YFSETQ. This CDR3 contains 15 residues. V gave up 4 bases and J gave up 3 bases; unmatched junction bases: 4. CDR3 coding DNA: TGCGCCAGCAGCACCGGACTAGCGGTCTACAATGAGCAGTTCTTC. It codes for CASSTGLAVYNEQFF. Drawing the rest from reference TRBV5-1 and TRBJ2-1, the complete variable domain is KAGVTQTPRYLIKTRGQQVTLSCSPISGHRSVSWYQQTPGQGLQFLFEYFSETQRNKGNFPGRFSGRQFSNSRSEMNVSTLELGDSALYLCASSTGLAVYNEQFFGPGTRLTVL.

This clonotype was seen a handful of times. This rearrangement joins TRBV20-1 to TRBJ2-7; tentative D call: TRBD1 (6 bases). The CDR3 has 13 amino acids. Germline assignment: CDR1 DFQATT and CDR2 SNEGSKA (reference sequence). V lost 6 bases, J lost 3 bases, and 15 bases lay in between. CDR3 DNA: TGCAGTGCCGCTAGGCTAGGGGGCTACGAGCAGTACTTC. This gives the protein CSAARLGGYEQYF.

The V gene is TRBV28, the J gene TRBJ2-3, with 9 bases that match TRBD2. CDR1 and CDR2 (germline): MDHEN, SYDVKM. The CDR3 is made up of 15 amino acids. V lost 8 bases, J lost 5 bases, and 11 bases stayed unmatched. The CDR3 loop is CASPPLAGEVDTQYF. The CDR3 DNA reads TGTGCCAGCCCCCCCTTAGCGGGAGAGGTAGATACGCAGTATTTT.

The sample holds a few counts of this clonotype. V and J are TRBV11-2 and TRBJ1-3; D uncertain. Looked up from germline, CDR1 is SGHAT and CDR2 is FQNNGV. The ends were cut back, 0 bases at V and 1 base at J, with 7 bases in the middle. This CDR3 has 15 residues. The CDR3, as DNA: TGTGCCAGCAGCTTAGATCTCTCTTCTGGAAACACCATATATTTT. Encoded protein: CASSLDLSSGNTIYF. The whole variable domain, remainder taken from reference TRBV11-2 and TRBJ1-3, is EAGVAQSPRYKIIEKRQSVAFWCNPISGHATLYWYQQILGQGPKLLIQFQNNGVVDDSQLPKDRFSAERLKGVDSTLKIQPAKLEDSAVYLCASSLDLSSGNTIYFGEGSWLTVV.

The gene calls are TRBV2 and TRBJ2-7; the D gene is possibly TRBD2 (5 bases). The CDR3 covers 14 residues. V was cut by 7 bases and J by 2 bases, with 15 bases left in between. Germline CDR1 reads SNHLY; CDR2 reads FYNNEI. The CDR3 protein is CASTSGNPPYEQYF. CDR3 nucleotides: TGTGCCAGCACCTCGGGGAATCCTCCCTACGAGCAGTACTTC.

This sequence joins TRBV7-2 and TRBJ2-2; D call uncertain. Germline V gives CDR1 SGHTA, CDR2 FQGNSA. The CDR3 covers 14 residues. Trimming pared 4 bases from V and 1 base from J, leaving 7 bases between. CDR3 amino acids: CASSSHMNTGELFF. The CDR3 nucleotides are TGTGCCAGCAGCTCTCACATGAACACCGGGGAGCTGTTTTTT.

V usage is TRBV9 and J usage is TRBJ2-7; TRBD2 matches at 7 bases. Germline CDR1 and CDR2: SGDLS and YYNGEE. The CDR3 has 15 residues. J was trimmed by 1 base and V by 2 bases; bases with no gene match: 6. CDR3 residues: CASSVGREGSYEQYF. CDR3 in DNA: TGTGCCAGCAGCGTTGGGAGGGAGGGATCCTACGAGCAGTACTTC.

The table lists this clonotype with a few counts. The chain is built from TRBV12-3 or TRBV12-4 and TRBJ1-2; the match to TRBD1 covers 7 bases. V lost 7 bases to trimming and J lost 8 bases; unmatched junction nucleotides: 16. The CDR3 consists of 15 residues. Here the CDR3 DNA reads TGTGCCAGCAACCCTTCGGCAGGGGGGGTAGAAGGCTACACCTTC. This encodes CASNPSAGGVEGYTF.